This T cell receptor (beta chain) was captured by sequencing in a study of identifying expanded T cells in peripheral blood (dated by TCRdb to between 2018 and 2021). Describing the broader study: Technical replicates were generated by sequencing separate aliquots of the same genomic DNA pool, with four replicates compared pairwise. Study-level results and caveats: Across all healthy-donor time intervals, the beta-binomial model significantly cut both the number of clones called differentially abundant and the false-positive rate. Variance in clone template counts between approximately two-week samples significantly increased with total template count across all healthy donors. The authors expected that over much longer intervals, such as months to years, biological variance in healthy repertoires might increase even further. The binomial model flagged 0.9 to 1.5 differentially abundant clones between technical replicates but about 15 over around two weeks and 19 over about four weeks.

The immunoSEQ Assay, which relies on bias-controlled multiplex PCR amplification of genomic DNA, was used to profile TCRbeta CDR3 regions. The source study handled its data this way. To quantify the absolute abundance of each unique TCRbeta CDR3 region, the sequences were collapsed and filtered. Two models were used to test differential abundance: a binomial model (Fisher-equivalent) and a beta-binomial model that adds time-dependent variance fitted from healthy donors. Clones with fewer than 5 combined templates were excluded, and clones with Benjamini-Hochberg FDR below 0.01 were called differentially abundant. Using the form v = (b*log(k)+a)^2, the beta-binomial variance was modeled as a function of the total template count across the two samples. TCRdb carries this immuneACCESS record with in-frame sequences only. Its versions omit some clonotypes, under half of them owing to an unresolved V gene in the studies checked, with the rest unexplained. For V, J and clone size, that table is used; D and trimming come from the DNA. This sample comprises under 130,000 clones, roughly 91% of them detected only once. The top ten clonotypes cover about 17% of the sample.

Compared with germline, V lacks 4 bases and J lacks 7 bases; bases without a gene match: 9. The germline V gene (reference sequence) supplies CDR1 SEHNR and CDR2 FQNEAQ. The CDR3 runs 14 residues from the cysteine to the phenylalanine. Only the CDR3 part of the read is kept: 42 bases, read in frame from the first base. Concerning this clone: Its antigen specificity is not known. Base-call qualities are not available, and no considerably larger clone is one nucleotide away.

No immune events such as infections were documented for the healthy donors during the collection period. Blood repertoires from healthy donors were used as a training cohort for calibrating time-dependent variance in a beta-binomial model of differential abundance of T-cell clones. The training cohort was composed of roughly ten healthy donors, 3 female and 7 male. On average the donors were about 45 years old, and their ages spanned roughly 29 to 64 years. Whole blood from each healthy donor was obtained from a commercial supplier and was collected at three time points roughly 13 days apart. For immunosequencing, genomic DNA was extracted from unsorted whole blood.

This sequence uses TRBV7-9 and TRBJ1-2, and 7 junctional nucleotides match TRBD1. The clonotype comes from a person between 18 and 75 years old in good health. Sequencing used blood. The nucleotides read TGTGCCAGCAGCTCGACAGGGTTTACGGGTGGCTACACCTTC. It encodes CASSSTGFTGGYTF.